Listed here is a single T cell receptor beta chain. CDR3 length equals 14 residues. J lost 9 bases, V lost 5 bases, and 6 bases had no gene match. The germline gives CDR1 MNHEY, CDR2 SMNVEV (reference sequence). As defined, naive CD8 cells were CD45RO-negative and positively selected for CCR7, with terminally differentiated effector memory CD45RA+ cells excluded. The table came from immunoSEQ multiplex PCR; TCRdb's copy has only in-frame clones and leaves some out. The repertoire holds roughly 890,000 clones, more than 85% seen once, with about 25% in the top ten. This sample is part of a study of shared clonotypes between healthy human individuals.

The sequenced sample consisted of naive CD8+ T cells sorted from blood. The TCR was taken from a man younger than 45 in good health. This chain connects TRBV27 to TRBJ2-1; TRBD2 agrees at 11 bases. The CDR3 coding sequence is TGTGCCAGCAGTACTAGCGGGAGTGTCGGTGAGCAGTTCTTC. Translated: CASSTSGSVGEQFF.